This note documents a single TCR beta chain sequence. What it binds is not known. Per germline, CDR1 SEHNR and CDR2 FQNEAQ (reference sequence). The V end lost 5 bases, the J end lost 5 bases, and 18 bases lay between the germline ends. The CDR3 is made up of 15 amino acids. This entry belongs to a study of shared clonotypes between healthy human individuals. General study findings and limits: Four donors shared around 5% of their naive CD4 clonotypes.

Profiled with immunoSEQ multiplex PCR; TCRdb holds only in-frame clones, not every one. This sample has around 1,900,000 clones; 85% to 95% occur once, and the top ten carry about 1.7%. Cells designated naive CD8 were CD45RO-negative and were positively selected for CCR7, with terminally differentiated effector memory CD45RA+ cells excluded. The sample consisted of naive CD8+ T cells from PBMCs. This sequence originates from a man aged 18 to 30 in good health. Some clones in this sample may be carry-over from other donors' samples. This chain uses TRBV7-9 with TRBJ2-5; D may be TRBD1 or TRBD2 (6 bases each). The CDR3 is CASSTNREALETQYF. DNA for the CDR3: TGTGCCAGCAGCACAAACAGGGAGGCCTTGGAGACCCAGTACTTC.